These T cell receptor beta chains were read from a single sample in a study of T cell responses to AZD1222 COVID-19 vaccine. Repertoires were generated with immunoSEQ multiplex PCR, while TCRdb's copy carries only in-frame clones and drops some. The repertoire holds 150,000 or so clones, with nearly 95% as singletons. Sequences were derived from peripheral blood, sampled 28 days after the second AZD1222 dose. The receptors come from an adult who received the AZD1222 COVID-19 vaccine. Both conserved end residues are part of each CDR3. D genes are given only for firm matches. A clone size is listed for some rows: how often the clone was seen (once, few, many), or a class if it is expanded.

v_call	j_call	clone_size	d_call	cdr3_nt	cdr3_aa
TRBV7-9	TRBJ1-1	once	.	TGTGCCAGCACCGGGCTGAACACTGAAGCTTTCTTT	CASTGLNTEAFF
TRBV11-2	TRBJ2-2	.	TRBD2	TGTGCCAGCAGCGGCGGGGGTGTGGTTGGCGCCGGGGAGCTGTTTTTT	CASSGGGVVGAGELFF
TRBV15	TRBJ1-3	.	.	TGTGCCACCAGCAGAGCCGGAGGAACCCTCTCTGGAAACACCATATATTTT	CATSRAGGTLSGNTIYF
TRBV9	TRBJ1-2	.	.	TGTGCCAGCCAAAACAGGGACGGCTACACCTTC	CASQNRDGYTF
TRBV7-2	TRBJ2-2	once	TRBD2	TGTGCCAGCAGCTTCCGGACTAGCGGGAGGGGGTTGAGCACCGGGGAGCTGTTTTTT	CASSFRTSGRGLSTGELFF
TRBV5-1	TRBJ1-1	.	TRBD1	TGCGCCAGCAGCTTCCAGGGGGGCGGCACTGAAGCTTTCTTT	CASSFQGGGTEAFF
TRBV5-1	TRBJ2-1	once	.	TGCGCCAGCAGCTTGGAGGGACTAGGGGGCTATGAGCAGTTCTTC	CASSLEGLGGYEQFF
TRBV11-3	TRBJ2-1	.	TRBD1	TGTGCCAGCAGCCCCGACAGGGGAAGGGGCAATGAGCAGTTCTTC	CASSPDRGRGNEQFF
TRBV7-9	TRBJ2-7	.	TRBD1	TGTGCCAGCAGCTTTACGGGACAGGGTACCTACGAGCAGTACTTC	CASSFTGQGTYEQYF
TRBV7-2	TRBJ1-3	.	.	TGTGCCAGCAGCTTCTATTTCAGCGGCTCTGGAAACACCATATATTTT	CASSFYFSGSGNTIYF
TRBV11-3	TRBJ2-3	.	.	TGTGCCAGTAAACTAGCATCTCATCCAGATACGCAGTATTTT	CASKLASHPDTQYF
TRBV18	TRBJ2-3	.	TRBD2	TGTGCCAGCTCACCAGGGAGGGATCAGTATTTT	CASSPGRDQYF
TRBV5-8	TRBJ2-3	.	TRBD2	TGTGCCAGCAGCTTGAGCGGGAGGGATACAGATACGCAGTATTTT	CASSLSGRDTDTQYF
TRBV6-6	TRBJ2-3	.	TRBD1	TGTGCCAGCAGTTACGGGGACAGAGAGACAGATACGCAGTATTTT	CASSYGDRETDTQYF
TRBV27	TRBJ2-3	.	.	TGTGCCAGCAGTTTAATCCGGGGCCCAGATACGCAGTATTTT	CASSLIRGPDTQYF
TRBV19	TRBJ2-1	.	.	TGTGCCAGTAGTGGACTAAGTTACAATGAGCAGTTCTTC	CASSGLSYNEQFF
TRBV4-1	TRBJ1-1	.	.	TGCGCCAGCAGCCGCACAGGCTCCTCCCTGAACACTGAAGCTTTCTTT	CASSRTGSSLNTEAFF
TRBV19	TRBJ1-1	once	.	TGTGCCAGTAGTGCCCAGTACGGAACTGAAGCTTTCTTT	CASSAQYGTEAFF
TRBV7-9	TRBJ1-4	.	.	TGTGCCAGCAGCCGAGGGGCAACTAATGAAAAACTGTTTTTT	CASSRGATNEKLFF
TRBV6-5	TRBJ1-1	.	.	TGTGCCAGCAGTTACTCGATCTCCGTGGCCGCTTTCTTT	CASSYSISVAAFF
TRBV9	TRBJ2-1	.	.	TGTGCCAGCAGCGACTACCCGGGCCGCAGGCGAAAAAGAAATGAGCAGTTCTTC	CASSDYPGRRRKRNEQFF
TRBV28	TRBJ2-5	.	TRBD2	TGTGCCAGCAGCCCTTATGGACTAGCCGGCGAGACCCAGTACTTC	CASSPYGLAGETQYF
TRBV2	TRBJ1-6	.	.	TGTGCCAGCAGAAGGCTCTTTCCCCTCCACTTT	CASRRLFPLHF
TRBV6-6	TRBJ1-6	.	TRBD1	TGTGCCAGCAGTTCCGGGACAGATAATTCACCCCTCCACTTT	CASSSGTDNSPLHF
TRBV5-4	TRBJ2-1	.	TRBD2	TGTGCCAGCAGCTTTGAACGGGAGGCCTACAATGAGCAGTTCTTC	CASSFEREAYNEQFF
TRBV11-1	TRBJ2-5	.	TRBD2	TGTGCCAGCAGGGGGGGACTAGCGGAGACCCAGTACTTC	CASRGGLAETQYF
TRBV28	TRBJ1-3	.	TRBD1	TGTGCCAGCAGTTCCCGGACAGGGATTATAGGAAACACCATATATTTT	CASSSRTGIIGNTIYF
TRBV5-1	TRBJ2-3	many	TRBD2	TGCGCCAGCAGCTCAAGCGGGATGAGCACAGATACGCAGTATTTT	CASSSSGMSTDTQYF
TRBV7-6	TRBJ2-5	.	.	TGTGCCAGCAGCTCCCTAACCGGGATAGGAGAGACCCAGTACTTC	CASSSLTGIGETQYF
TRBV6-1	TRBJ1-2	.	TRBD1	TGTGCCAGCAGTGACGACAGGGGGCGGGGTGGCTACACCTTC	CASSDDRGRGGYTF
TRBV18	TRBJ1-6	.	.	TGTGCCAGCTCCTCGGGGGGAGTCCCACGACGCTTT	CASSSGGVPRRF
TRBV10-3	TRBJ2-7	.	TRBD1	TGTGCCATCAGTGAGTCCGACAGGGGGGCGAATTACGAGCAGTACTTC	CAISESDRGANYEQYF
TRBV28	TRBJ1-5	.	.	TGTGCCAGCGGGGGATATAGCAATCAGCCCCAGCATTTT	CASGGYSNQPQHF
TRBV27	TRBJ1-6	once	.	TGTGCCAGCTCAAGCTCCTATAATTCACCCCTCCACTTT	CASSSSYNSPLHF
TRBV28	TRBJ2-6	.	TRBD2	TGTGCCAGCAGTGCGACCGGGGGGACCAACGTCCTGACTTTC	CASSATGGTNVLTF
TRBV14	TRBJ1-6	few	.	TGTGCCAGCAGCCAAAGATTGGCAGGGCAAAGAAATTCACCCCTCCACTTT	CASSQRLAGQRNSPLHF
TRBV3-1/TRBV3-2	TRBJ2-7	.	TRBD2	TGTGCCAGCAGCCCTTTCTTCCGGACTAGCTTCTACGAGCAGTACTTC	CASSPFFRTSFYEQYF
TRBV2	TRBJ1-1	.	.	TGTGCCAGCACGACAGAGAACACTGAAGCTTTCTTT	CASTTENTEAFF
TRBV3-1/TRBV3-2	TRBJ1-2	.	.	TGTGCCAGCAGCCGTAACGGTGGCTACACCTTC	CASSRNGGYTF
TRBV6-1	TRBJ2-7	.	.	TGTGCCAGCAGTGAAGGGCCCGGGGGGTACTTC	CASSEGPGGYF
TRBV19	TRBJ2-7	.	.	TGTGCCAGTAGTACGGGACACTCCTACGAGCAGTACTTC	CASSTGHSYEQYF
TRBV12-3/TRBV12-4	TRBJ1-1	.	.	TGTGCCAGCAGTTTAATCAGGGCGCTCGAAGCTTTCTTT	CASSLIRALEAFF